Presented here are 13 T cell receptor beta chains from one specimen sequenced in a study of cytomegalovirus exposure and HLA in healthy donors. Use of 60 Vbeta and 13 Jbeta primers characterized the PCR. Here immunoSEQ multiplex PCR was the method, and the copy in TCRdb shows in-frame clones only, minus some. The data show under 250,000 clones, with 65% to 90% seen just once and approximately 2.4% held by the top ten. What was sequenced was PBMCs. These receptors originate from a woman between 50 and 59 years old in good health and CMV-seronegative.

This clone was picked up a small number of times. The chain carries TRBV4-3 and TRBJ2-1; a weak D match, TRBD2 (5 bases). The CDR3 runs 12 residues. V lost 0 bases, J lost 9 bases, and 6 bases lay in between. CDR1 and CDR2 from the germline V gene are LGHNA and YSLEER. CDR3 in DNA: TGCGCCAGCAGCCAAGATGGAGGTGAGCAGTTCTTC. Translation: CASSQDGGEQFF.

The sample holds one count of this clone. The chain is built from TRBV7-2 and TRBJ1-5; tentative D call: TRBD1 (5 bases). The CDR3 contains 13 residues. The ends were cut back, 7 bases at V and 7 bases at J, with 14 bases in the middle. Germline V CDR1 and CDR2: SGHTA, FQGNSA. CDR3 sequence: CASNMGGWQPQHF. CDR3 nucleotides: TGTGCCAGCAACATGGGGGGGTGGCAGCCCCAGCATTTT. Filled out from reference TRBV7-2 and TRBJ1-5, the complete variable domain reads GAGVSQSPSNKVTEKGKDVELRCDPISGHTALYWYRQSLGQGLEFLIYFQGNSAPDKSGLPSDRFSAERTGGSVSTLTIQRTQQEDSAVYLCASNMGGWQPQHFGDGTRLSIL.

The rearrangement uses TRBV28 and TRBJ2-7, with 7 bases that match TRBD1. The ends lost 3 bases at V and 1 base at J; junction bases unmatched: 3. Germline CDR1 is MDHEN and CDR2 is SYDVKM. CDR3 size: 14 residues. The CDR3 sequence: CASSFGTASYEQYF. CDR3 DNA: TGTGCCAGCAGTTTCGGGACAGCTTCCTACGAGCAGTACTTC.

The rearrangement uses TRBV5-5 and TRBJ2-2, with no clear D. In germline, CDR1 is SGHKS, CDR2 YYEKEE (reference sequence). Deletions cut 1 base from V and 2 bases from J, with 15 bases between. The CDR3 consists of 17 residues. Written as DNA, the CDR3 is TGTGCCAGCAGCTTGCGTTCACAGCTGACAAACACCGGGGAGCTGTTTTTT. Translating it yields CASSLRSQLTNTGELFF.

The V gene is TRBV10-3, the J gene TRBJ2-7, with D tentatively TRBD2 (5 bases). Germline lookup yields CDR1 ENHRY and CDR2 SYGVKD. Trimming left V 3 bases short and J 5 bases short, with 14 bases between. The CDR3 has 14 residues. CDR3 loop: CAISERQAGDEQYF. The CDR3 nucleotides are TGTGCCATCAGTGAACGACAAGCCGGGGACGAGCAGTACTTC.

About this clone: At one of its ends the junction is not consistent with the germline gene, which may arise from a read error. The gene calls are TRBV7-8 and TRBJ1-2, with D perhaps TRBD1 (6 bases). CDR1 is SGHVS, CDR2 FQNEAQ, per germline. This CDR3 comprises 16 residues. The CDR3 DNA reads as TGTGCCAGCAGCTTAGCCGTTTACAGAGGACAGCATGGCCACACCTTC. Its translation: CASSLAVYRGQHGHTF.

The rearrangement joins TRBV29-1 to TRBJ1-5, with D possibly being TRBD1 (6 bases). V was clipped by 5 bases and J by 13 bases, with 15 bases between them. Per the germline V gene, CDR1 is SQVTM and CDR2 is ANQGSEA. This CDR3 contains 11 residues. CDR3 sequence: CSVYSRGGQHF. The CDR3 DNA is TGCAGCGTTTATTCAAGGGGGGGACAGCATTTT.

The rearrangement joins TRBV9 to TRBJ2-5; D may be TRBD2 (5 bases). Germline lookup yields CDR1 SGDLS and CDR2 YYNGEE. Trimming left V 2 bases short and J 5 bases short, with 10 bases between. This CDR3 has 13 amino acids. CDR3: CASSVSGSETQYF. The CDR3 DNA reads as TGTGCCAGCAGCGTTTCTGGGAGCGAGACCCAGTACTTC.

Concerning this clone: Mismatch with germline at one junction end may stem from a read error. V gene TRBV7-9 combines with J gene TRBJ2-7; 7 bases agree with TRBD1. The CDR3 runs to 16 residues. CDR1 and CDR2 (germline): SEHNR, FQNEAQ (reference sequence). The DNA for the CDR3 is TGTTCCAGCAGCCCACATCCCCGACAGGGTAGCAACGAGCAGTACTTC. Translating gives CSSSPHPRQGSNEQYF.

The chain joins TRBV2 to TRBJ2-2; D possibly corresponds to TRBD2 (5 bases). Germline lookup yields CDR1 SNHLY and CDR2 FYNNEI. The V gene lost 8 bases and the J gene lost 1 base, with 11 bases spanning the gap. The CDR3 runs 14 residues. In DNA form, the CDR3 reads TGTGCCAGCCTGGTGAGGGAGAACACCGGGGAGCTGTTTTTT. Translating gives CASLVRENTGELFF.

This clone appeared once. The V gene is TRBV7-2, the J gene TRBJ2-1, with 9 bases identical to TRBD2. V gave up 3 bases and J gave up 5 bases; unmatched junction bases: 5. Per the germline V gene, CDR1 is SGHTA and CDR2 is FQGNSA. The length of the CDR3 is 15 residues. In DNA form, the CDR3 reads TGTGCCAGCAGCTTCGAAATAGCGGGAGACAATGAGCAGTTCTTC. It is translated as CASSFEIAGDNEQFF.

The chain links TRBV28 to TRBJ2-7, with 8 bases matching TRBD2. The CDR3 loop spans 15 amino acids. Germline V gene lookup returns CDR1 MDHEN and CDR2 SYDVKM. V shed 3 bases, J shed 2 bases, and the junction held 6 bases outside the gene matches. In nucleotides, the CDR3 is TGTGCCAGCAGTTTTCGGACTAGCTCAACCTACGAGCAGTACTTC. Its protein product is CASSFRTSSTYEQYF.

Here the CDR3 DNA reads TGCGCCAGCAGTAGAGAGCCGGGACAGGGGGCCGAGACCCAGTACTTC. This encodes CASSREPGQGAETQYF. The chain carries TRBV5-1 and TRBJ2-5, with 12 bases that match TRBD1. This CDR3 contains 16 residues. With 5 bases clipped from V and 5 bases from J, the junction kept 10 bases outside the gene matches. Per the germline V gene, CDR1 is SGHRS and CDR2 is YFSETQ.